This T cell receptor beta chain came from a study of CD8 T cells in ankylosing spondylitis. Quantitative molecular-barcoded 5'-RACE generated the TCR beta libraries. Using its own MiXCR run on the 5' RACE reads, TCRdb lists one record per CDR3 protein. Among 200,000 to 300,000 distinct CDR3 sequences, around 11% were seen once, and the ten largest hold 5.5% to 8%. In its sample, this clonotype was seen a few times. V was clipped by 3 bases and J by 3 bases, with 9 bases between them. The CDR3 is 12 residues long. Germline CDR1 is SQVTM and CDR2 is ANQGSEA. What was sequenced was blood, either unsorted or a sorted T cell fraction (not recorded which). This TCR came from a male donor with ankylosing spondylitis or in good health (not recorded which). This chain joins TRBV29-1 and TRBJ2-7; D is perhaps TRBD1 or TRBD2 (6 bases each). The CDR3 DNA is TGCAGCGTTGAGGGGGGCCGCTACGAGCAGTACTTC. It specifies CSVEGGRYEQYF.